This passage covers 19 T cell receptor beta chains from one sample sequenced in a study of T cell repertoires in ileal Crohn's disease. Only in-frame clones appear in the TCRdb table, and some are missing; sequencing was by immunoSEQ multiplex PCR. The sample has roughly 15,000 clones, 80% seen once. The sequencing input was ileal tissue. All receptors derive from an adult with Crohn's disease.

CDR3 DNA sequence: TGCGCCAGCAGCTCAGGACAGCCAGAATTCCTTATGAACACTGAAGCTTTCTTT. This codes for CASSSGQPEFLMNTEAFF. The chain uses TRBV5-1 and TRBJ1-1; TRBD1 is a possible D gene (6 bases). The CDR3 is 18 amino acids. V lost 3 bases to trimming and J lost 0 bases, with 21 bases between them. Germline V CDR1 and CDR2: SGHRS, YFSETQ.

This chain connects TRBV18 to TRBJ1-1, with 7 nucleotides matching TRBD1. The CDR3 is made up of 19 amino acids. After removal of 1 base from V and 0 bases from J, the junction contained 14 bases not matched to a gene. CDR1 and CDR2 from the germline V gene are KGHSH and LQKENI. The CDR3 DNA reads TGTGCCAGCTCACCACGTTCACCCGGGACAGCTACGATGAACACTGAAGCTTTCTTT. Protein: CASSPRSPGTATMNTEAFF.

V and J are TRBV2 and TRBJ1-1, with a possible D match to TRBD1 (6 bases). V lost 6 bases and J 1 base, leaving 15 bases between the germline ends. Germline loops: CDR1 SNHLY, CDR2 FYNNEI. This CDR3 is 15 amino acids long. The CDR3 region is CASRGDIPPNTEAFF. CDR3 DNA: TGTGCCAGCAGGGGGGACATCCCCCCGAACACTGAAGCTTTCTTT.

The chain links TRBV10-2 to TRBJ2-3; 7 bases are a match to TRBD1. Germline V CDR1 and CDR2: WSHSY, SAAADI. The CDR3 is made up of 14 amino acids. The trim removed 8 bases at V and 0 bases at J, leaving 5 bases unmatched. The CDR3 DNA reads TGCGCCAGCCGACAGGGTCTGAGCACAGATACGCAGTATTTT. This sequence encodes CASRQGLSTDTQYF.

The chain links TRBV5-1 to TRBJ2-5; D possibly corresponds to TRBD1 (6 bases). The germline V and J ends were trimmed by 2 bases and 1 base, with 18 bases remaining between them. CDR1 is SGHRS and CDR2 is YFSETQ in the germline V gene. This CDR3 contains 17 residues. CDR3 in amino acids: CASSFSLRDTVQETQYF. The CDR3 DNA is TGCGCCAGCAGCTTCTCCCTCCGGGACACCGTCCAAGAGACCCAGTACTTC.

This CDR3 is CASSDQKQGVESYEQYV. CDR3 in DNA: TGTGCCAGCAGTGACCAGAAACAGGGAGTAGAGTCCTACGAGCAGTACGTC. The rearrangement joins TRBV2 to TRBJ2-7, with a possible D match to TRBD1 (6 bases). The germline V gene has CDR1 SNHLY and CDR2 FYNNEI. CDR3 length equals 17 residues. V was clipped by 3 bases and J by 1 base, with 19 bases between them.

The V call is TRBV18, the J call TRBJ1-1, with 7 bases aligning to TRBD1. CDR1 KGHSH and CDR2 LQKENI come from the germline V gene. The CDR3 has 16 residues. V was clipped by 5 bases and J by 0 bases; unmatched bases: 9. This CDR3 reads CASSSQDRFVNTEAFF. The CDR3 DNA follows: TGTGCCAGCTCATCTCAGGACAGGTTTGTGAACACTGAAGCTTTCTTT.

This chain joins TRBV6-5 and TRBJ2-1, with 8 bases fitting TRBD1. Germline trimming cut 6 bases from V and 5 bases from J; bases unmatched to any gene: 9. This CDR3 is built from 15 residues. The germline CDR1 and CDR2 sequences are MNHEY and SVGAGI. The chain's CDR3 is CASSPEGTGNNEQFF. The CDR3 nucleotides are TGTGCCAGCAGCCCGGAAGGGACAGGAAACAATGAGCAGTTCTTC.

The V gene is TRBV18, the J gene TRBJ1-1; maybe TRBD1 (6 bases). CDR1 and CDR2 from the germline V gene are KGHSH and LQKENI. This CDR3 has 14 amino acids. Trimming shortened V by 5 bases and J by 1 base, and 11 bases separated the two germline ends. The CDR3 DNA sequence: TGTGCCAGCTCAGTAAAACAGGGGAACACTGAAGCTTTCTTT. Protein sequence: CASSVKQGNTEAFF. Full variable domain (missing parts from reference TRBV18 and TRBJ1-1): NAGVMQNPRHLVRRRGQEARLRCSPMKGHSHVYWYRQLPEEGLKFMVYLQKENIIDESGMPKERFSAEFPKEGPSILRIQQVVRGDSAAYFCASSVKQGNTEAFFGQGTRLTVV.

This chain connects TRBV27 to TRBJ1-1, with D perhaps matching TRBD1 (5 bases). The germline CDR1 and CDR2 sequences are MNHEY and SMNVEV (reference sequence). The V end lost 6 bases, the J end lost 4 bases, and 9 bases lay between the germline ends. The CDR3 covers 12 residues. This CDR3 is CASRGGVTEAFF. Written as DNA, the CDR3 is TGTGCCAGCAGGGGGGGGGTCACTGAAGCTTTCTTT.

The V call is TRBV9, the J call TRBJ2-2, with 7 bases identical to TRBD1. Germline V lookup: CDR1 SGDLS, CDR2 YYNGEE. V lost 4 bases to trimming and J lost 6 bases; unmatched junction nucleotides: 6. The CDR3 runs to 14 residues. The CDR3: CASSLRQGPGELFF. As DNA, the CDR3 is TGTGCCAGCAGCCTCCGACAGGGTCCCGGGGAGCTGTTTTTT.

The rearrangement uses TRBV7-9 and TRBJ1-2, with 9 bases lining up with TRBD1. The CDR3 loop spans 17 amino acids. Germline CDR1 and CDR2: SEHNR and FQNEAQ (reference sequence). Unmatched junction bases numbered 13, after V lost 0 bases and J lost 8 bases. The CDR3 loop is CASSLAQGTGTYDGYTF. The CDR3 nucleotides read TGTGCCAGCAGCTTAGCGCAAGGGACAGGGACCTATGACGGCTACACCTTC.

The chain recombines TRBV6-1 with TRBJ2-1; D uncertain. Deletions cut 6 bases from V and 5 bases from J, with 8 bases between. Germline V gene data show CDR1 as MNHNS and CDR2 as SASEGT. CDR3 length equals 12 residues. The CDR3 reads CASRAMNNEQFF. The CDR3 coding sequence is TGTGCCAGCAGAGCTATGAACAATGAGCAGTTCTTC.

The chain has TRBV18 and TRBJ2-2; D is undetermined. The V gene's germline CDR1 is KGHSH and CDR2 LQKENI. CDR3 length: 14 residues. Trimming removed 0 bases at V and 4 bases at J, with 6 bases between. The CDR3 loop is CASSPPESTGELFF. The CDR3 DNA follows: TGTGCCAGCTCACCACCGGAGAGCACCGGGGAGCTGTTTTTT.

On this clone: The sample carries other DNA sequences with the same CDR3. The CDR3 nucleotides read TGTGCCAGCAGCCAAACTAGCGGTTCCTACAATGAGCAGTTCTTC. It codes for CASSQTSGSYNEQFF. The rearrangement uses TRBV9 and TRBJ2-1; 8 bases map to TRBD2. Germline V gene sequence: CDR1 SGDLS, CDR2 YYNGEE. CDR3 size: 15 residues. V trimming: 4 bases; J trimming: 1 base; junction bases outside the gene matches: 4.

This clone occurred once. The chain has TRBV5-1 and TRBJ2-7; 11 bases line up with TRBD2. V lost 4 bases to trimming and J lost 7 bases; unmatched junction nucleotides: 4. The CDR3 sequence is 13 residues long. Germline loops: CDR1 SGHRS, CDR2 YFSETQ. Here the CDR3 reads CASSRTSGQEQYF. In DNA form, the CDR3 reads TGCGCCAGCAGCCGGACTAGCGGGCAAGAGCAGTACTTC. Looking up the rest from reference TRBV5-1 and TRBJ2-7 gives the full variable domain: KAGVTQTPRYLIKTRGQQVTLSCSPISGHRSVSWYQQTPGQGLQFLFEYFSETQRNKGNFPGRFSGRQFSNSRSEMNVSTLELGDSALYLCASSRTSGQEQYFGPGTRLTVT.

V gene TRBV2 combines with J gene TRBJ2-2; 7 nucleotides match TRBD2. This CDR3 region has 15 residues. V gave up 0 bases and J gave up 5 bases; unmatched junction bases: 3. Germline-derived CDR1 and CDR2 are SNHLY and FYNNEI. The CDR3 nucleotides are TGTGCCAGCAGTGAAGCGCGGGGGAGTACCGGGGAGCTGTTTTTT. It codes for CASSEARGSTGELFF.

The genes are TRBV4-1 and TRBJ2-1; 8 bases match TRBD2. Losses at the gene ends were 0 bases for V and 8 bases for J; bases not matched to a gene: 6. Germline V CDR1 and CDR2: MGHRA, YSYEKL. The CDR3 has 15 amino acids. CDR3 protein: CASSQDSGEAYEQFF. DNA of the CDR3: TGCGCCAGCAGCCAAGATAGCGGGGAGGCGTATGAGCAGTTCTTC.

The chain couples TRBV2 to TRBJ2-6; D remains ambiguous. Trimming left V 9 bases short and J 0 bases short, with 6 bases between. This CDR3 region has 13 residues. Germline V gene data show CDR1 as SNHLY and CDR2 as FYNNEI. CDR3 in DNA: TGTGCCAGAGCCGCCTCTGGGGCCAACGTCCTGACTTTC. It translates to CARAASGANVLTF.